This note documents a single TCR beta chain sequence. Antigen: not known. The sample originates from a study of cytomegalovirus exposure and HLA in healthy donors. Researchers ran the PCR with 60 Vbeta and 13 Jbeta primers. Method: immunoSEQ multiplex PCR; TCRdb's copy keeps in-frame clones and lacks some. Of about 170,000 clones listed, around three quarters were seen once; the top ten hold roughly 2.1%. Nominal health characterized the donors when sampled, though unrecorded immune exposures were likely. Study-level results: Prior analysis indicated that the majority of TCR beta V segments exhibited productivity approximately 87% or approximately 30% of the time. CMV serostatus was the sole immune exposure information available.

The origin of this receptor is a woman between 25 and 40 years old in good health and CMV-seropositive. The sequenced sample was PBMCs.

The DNA for the CDR3 is TGCGCCAGCAGCCAAGATTCCCAGGCTACCGGCACAGATACGCAGTATTTT. Its translation: CASSQDSQATGTDTQYF. The chain joins TRBV4-3 to TRBJ2-3; D is undetermined. CDR1 and CDR2 from the germline V gene are LGHNA and YSLEER. The CDR3 loop spans 17 amino acids. Trimming took 0 bases from V and 1 from J, leaving 14 bases between them.